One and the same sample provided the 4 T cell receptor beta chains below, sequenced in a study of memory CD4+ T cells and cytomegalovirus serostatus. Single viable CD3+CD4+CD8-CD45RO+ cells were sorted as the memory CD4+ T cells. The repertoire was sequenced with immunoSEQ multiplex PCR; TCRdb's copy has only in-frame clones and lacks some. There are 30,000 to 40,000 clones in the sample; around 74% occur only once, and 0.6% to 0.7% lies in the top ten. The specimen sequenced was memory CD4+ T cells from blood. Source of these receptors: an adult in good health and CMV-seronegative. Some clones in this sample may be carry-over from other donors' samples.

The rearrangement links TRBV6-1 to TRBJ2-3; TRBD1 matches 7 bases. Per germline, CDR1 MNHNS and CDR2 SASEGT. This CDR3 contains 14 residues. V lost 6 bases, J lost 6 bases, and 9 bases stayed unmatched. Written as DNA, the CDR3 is TGTGCCAGCAGCCTGACAGGGTCCTCGGATACGCAGTATTTT. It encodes CASSLTGSSDTQYF.

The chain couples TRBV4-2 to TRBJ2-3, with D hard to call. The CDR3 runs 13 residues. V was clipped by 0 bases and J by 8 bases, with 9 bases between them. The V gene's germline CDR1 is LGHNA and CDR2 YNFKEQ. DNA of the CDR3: TGTGCCAGCAGCCAAGATTCTCCAGGTACGCAGTATTTT. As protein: CASSQDSPGTQYF.

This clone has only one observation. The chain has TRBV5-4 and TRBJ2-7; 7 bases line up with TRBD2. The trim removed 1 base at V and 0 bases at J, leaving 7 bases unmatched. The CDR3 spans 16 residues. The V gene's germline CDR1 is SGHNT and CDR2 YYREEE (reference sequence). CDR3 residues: CASSLFLAASSYEQYF. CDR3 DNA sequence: TGTGCCAGCAGCTTGTTTCTAGCGGCGAGCTCCTACGAGCAGTACTTC.

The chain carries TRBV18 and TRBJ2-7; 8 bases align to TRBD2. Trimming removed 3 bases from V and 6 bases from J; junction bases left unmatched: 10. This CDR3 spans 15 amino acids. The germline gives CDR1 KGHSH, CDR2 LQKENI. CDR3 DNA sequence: TGTGCCAGCTCACCTCCCGCCCGGGGGGGTTCCGAGCAGTACTTC. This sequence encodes CASSPPARGGSEQYF.